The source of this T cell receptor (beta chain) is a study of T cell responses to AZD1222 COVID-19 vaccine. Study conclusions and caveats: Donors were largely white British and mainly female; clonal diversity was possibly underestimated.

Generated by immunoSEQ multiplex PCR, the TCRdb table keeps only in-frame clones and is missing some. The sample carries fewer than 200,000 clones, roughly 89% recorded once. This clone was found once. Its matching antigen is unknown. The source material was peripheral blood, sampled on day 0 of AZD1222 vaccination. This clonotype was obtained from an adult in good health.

The CDR3 is CASSPLRVSGKVLEQYF. The CDR3 bases are TGTGCCAGCAGTCCATTACGAGTCAGCGGGAAAGTGTTGGAGCAGTACTTC. The chain uses TRBV6-6 and TRBJ2-7; 7 positions match TRBD2. V trimming: 5 bases; J trimming: 7 bases; junction bases outside the gene matches: 20. The CDR3 length is 17 residues. Per germline, CDR1 MNHNY and CDR2 SVGAGI (reference sequence).